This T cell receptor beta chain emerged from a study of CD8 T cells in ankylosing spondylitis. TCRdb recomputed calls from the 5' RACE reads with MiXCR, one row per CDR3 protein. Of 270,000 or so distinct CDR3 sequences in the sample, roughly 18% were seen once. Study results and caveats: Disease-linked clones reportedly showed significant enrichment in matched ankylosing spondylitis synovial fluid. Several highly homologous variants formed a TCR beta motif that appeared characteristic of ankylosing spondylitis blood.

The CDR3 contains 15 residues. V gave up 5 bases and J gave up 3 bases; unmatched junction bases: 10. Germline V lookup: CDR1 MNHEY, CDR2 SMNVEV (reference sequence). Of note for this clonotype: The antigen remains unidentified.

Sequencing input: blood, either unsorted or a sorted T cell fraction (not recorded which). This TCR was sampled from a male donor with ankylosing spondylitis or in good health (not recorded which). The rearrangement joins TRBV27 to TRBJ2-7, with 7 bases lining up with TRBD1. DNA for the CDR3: TGTGCCAGCAGTCCTTCGACAGGGTCCGACTACGAGCAGTACTTC. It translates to CASSPSTGSDYEQYF.